The sample holds a few counts of the clone carrying this T cell receptor (beta chain). The entry originates in a study of T cells in Graves' hyperthyroidism and ophthalmopathy. The CDR3 regions of TCR beta were amplified from RNA transcripts. Researchers ran a first-round RT-PCR on the TCR CDR3 using the HTBI primer set. TCRdb re-analysed the multiplex PCR reads in MiXCR, keeping a single row per CDR3 protein. The table shows 650,000 to 850,000 distinct CDR3 sequences, with about 17% occurring only once. This TCR was recovered from a woman between 50 and 59 years old with Graves' hyperthyroidism that later progressed to Graves' ophthalmopathy. The sample comprised blood.

The CDR3 sequence is CASRPGRLKYQETQYF. CDR3 in DNA: TGTGCCAGCAGACCGGGACGGCTAAAGTACCAAGAGACCCAGTACTTC. The V and J genes are TRBV7-8 and TRBJ2-5; D tentatively reads TRBD1 or TRBD2 (5 bases each). This CDR3 comprises 16 residues. Germline lookup yields CDR1 SGHVS and CDR2 FQNEAQ. Trimming took off 6 bases at V and 0 bases at J, with 17 bases between the two ends. Looking up the rest from reference TRBV7-8 and TRBJ2-5 gives the full variable domain: GAGVSQSPRYKVAKRGQDVALRCDPISGHVSLFWYQQALGQGPEFLTYFQNEAQLDKSGLPSDRFFAERPEGSVSTLKIQRTQQEDSAVYLCASRPGRLKYQETQYFGPGTRLLVL.